In its sample, the clone carrying this TCR beta chain was seen many times. Its antigen remains unknown. Time point reported: sample taken at primary tumor resection. A total of over 70 untreated early-stage non-small cell lung cancer patients served as donors. The study sequenced unsorted whole RNA from tumor, nontumor lung or frozen PBMC. TCRdb re-analysed the 5' RACE reads in MiXCR, keeping a single row per CDR3 protein. Of 7,500 to 9,500 distinct CDR3 sequences in the sample, 9.6% are singletons; the top ten hold around 12%. This entry is derived from a study of spatial heterogeneity in lung cancer. With 8 bases clipped from V and 8 bases from J, the junction kept 15 bases outside the gene matches. Germline lookup yields CDR1 ENHRY and CDR2 SYGVKD. The CDR3 contains 15 residues. Study-level points and caveats: How many expanded intratumoral alpha and beta TCRs were present tracked the tumor mutation count, which was a count of nonsynonymous mutations.

Specimen: lung tumor tissue, collected at surgery. This TCR derives from a male donor with early-stage non-small cell lung cancer. V is TRBV10-3 and J is TRBJ1-2; 9 bases agree with TRBD1. The CDR3 nucleotides are TGTGCCATCTCTGACACAGGGGGCGAAGTCAGAGGCTACACCTTC. Its translation is CAISDTGGEVRGYTF.